This T cell receptor beta chain was sequenced in a study of CD8 T cells in ankylosing spondylitis. The V end was cut by 2 bases, the J end by 0 bases, with 5 bases between. The CDR3 is made up of 14 amino acids. Germline V gene lookup returns CDR1 MNHEY and CDR2 SVGAGI. Points from the study as a whole: In synovial fluid and blood from reactive arthritis, some motif variants were previously reported. Seemingly distinctive of ankylosing spondylitis blood was a TCR beta motif formed by eight highly homologous variants.

This clonotype was counted at least ten times. The antigen is unknown. TCRdb ran MiXCR on the 5' RACE reads and lists one entry per CDR3 protein. Of some 220,000 distinct CDR3 sequences in the sample, under 8.5% were seen once. The sample taken for sequencing was blood, either unsorted or a sorted T cell fraction (not recorded which). The receptor was derived from a female donor with ankylosing spondylitis or in good health (not recorded which). The V call is TRBV6-5, the J call TRBJ1-5, with D unresolved. For the CDR3, the DNA is TGTGCCAGCAGTTACGCAGGTAGCAATCAGCCCCAGCATTTT. Translation: CASSYAGSNQPQHF.